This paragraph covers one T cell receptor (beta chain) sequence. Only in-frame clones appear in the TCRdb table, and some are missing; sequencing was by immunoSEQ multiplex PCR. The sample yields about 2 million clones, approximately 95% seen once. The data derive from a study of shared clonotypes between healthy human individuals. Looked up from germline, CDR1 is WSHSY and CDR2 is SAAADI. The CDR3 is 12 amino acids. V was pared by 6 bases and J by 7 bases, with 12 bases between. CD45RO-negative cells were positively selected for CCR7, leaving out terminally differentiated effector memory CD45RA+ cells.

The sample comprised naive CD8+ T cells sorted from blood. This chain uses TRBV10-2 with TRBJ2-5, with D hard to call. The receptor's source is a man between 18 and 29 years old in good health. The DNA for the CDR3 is TGCGCCAGCAGCCTGGAACGAGTGACCCAGTACTTC. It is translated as CASSLERVTQYF.